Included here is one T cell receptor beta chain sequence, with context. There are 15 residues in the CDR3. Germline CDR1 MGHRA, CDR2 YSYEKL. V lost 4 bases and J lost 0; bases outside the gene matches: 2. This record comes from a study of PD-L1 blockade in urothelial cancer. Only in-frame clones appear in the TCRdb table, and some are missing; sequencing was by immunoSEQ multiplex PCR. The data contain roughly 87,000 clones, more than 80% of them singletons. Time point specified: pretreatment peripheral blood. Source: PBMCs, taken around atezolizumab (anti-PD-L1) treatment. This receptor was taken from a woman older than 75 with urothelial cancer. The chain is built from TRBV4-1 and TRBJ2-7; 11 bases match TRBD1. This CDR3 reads CASSLGQGGSYEQYF. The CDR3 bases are TGCGCCAGCAGCCTGGGACAGGGGGGCTCCTACGAGCAGTACTTC.